This TCR beta chain stems from a study of cytomegalovirus exposure and HLA in healthy donors. Points from the study as a whole: In a later analysis, parvovirus B19, influenza, CMV and Epstein-Barr virus appeared linked to several top co-occurrence clusters. Later work associated roughly 17,000 TCR beta sequences with HLA alleles at 0.05 false discovery rate.

CDR1 is SGHAT, CDR2 FQNNGV, per germline. The CDR3 loop spans 16 amino acids. V lost 3 bases, J lost 0 bases, and 12 bases lay in between. PCR primers comprised 60 Vbeta and 13 Jbeta primers. Libraries were prepared by immunoSEQ multiplex PCR; TCRdb keeps only in-frame clonotypes and omits some of them. The sample's table shows roughly 71,000 clones. With respect to this clone: Its antigen is as yet unknown.

The genes are TRBV11-2 and TRBJ1-3; D possibly corresponds to TRBD1 (5 bases). This TCR was recovered from a woman between 35 and 50 years old in good health and CMV-seropositive. Sequenced input: PBMCs. CDR3 region: CASSFGGVVSGNTIYF. The CDR3 DNA sequence: TGTGCCAGCAGCTTTGGAGGGGTAGTCTCTGGAAACACCATATATTTT.